This T cell receptor beta chain is from a study of cytomegalovirus exposure and HLA in healthy donors. 60 Vbeta and 13 Jbeta primers were used in PCR. TCRdb keeps only in-frame clones here, not all; method: immunoSEQ multiplex PCR. The sample contains 150,000 to 200,000 clones, roughly three quarters of which appear only once. Study conclusions and caveats: Presence/absence analyses took donor sequencing depth as roughly uniform.

The CDR3 consists of 15 residues. Germline CDR1 and CDR2: MNHEY and SMNVEV (reference sequence). V shed 4 bases, J shed 1 base, and the junction held 6 bases outside the gene matches. Regarding this clone: The antigen is not known.

The chain is built from TRBV27 and TRBJ2-7, with 8 bases identical to TRBD1. The sequencing input was PBMCs. This TCR derives from a man in his sixties in good health and CMV-seronegative. The CDR3: CASSSPTGASYEQYF. The DNA for the CDR3 is TGTGCCAGCAGTTCTCCGACAGGGGCGTCCTACGAGCAGTACTTC.